Listed below are T cell receptor beta chains from one sample, sequenced in a study of blood T cell repertoires in COVID-19. Clones were sequenced by immunoSEQ multiplex PCR, and TCRdb holds only the in-frame ones, with some missing. In the table there are over 250,000 clones, approximately 87% of which are singletons. Source material: PBMCs or T cells enriched from blood (not recorded which). These receptors were collected from a woman in her 30s who had recovered from COVID-19. CDR3s include the opening cysteine and the closing phenylalanine or tryptophan. A D gene is named only where the DNA matches it firmly. Size is stated for part of the rows, as once, few or many counts, or as a class when the clone is expanded.

TRBV14	TRBJ2-1	NA	NA	CASSQDMAGRYNEQFF	TGTGCCAGCAGCCAAGATATGGCGGGAAGATACAATGAGCAGTTCTTC
TRBV5-6	TRBJ2-2	TRBD2	NA	CASSSGRGESTGELFF	TGTGCCAGCAGCTCGGGACGGGGGGAGAGTACCGGGGAGCTGTTTTTT
TRBV7-9	TRBJ2-3	TRBD2	NA	CASSPLRGDVTRTDTQYF	TGTGCCAGCAGCCCCCTGCGGGGGGACGTCACCCGCACAGATACGCAGTATTTT
TRBV4-2	TRBJ1-6	NA	NA	CASSQESRLSSYNSPLHF	TGTGCCAGCAGCCAAGAATCCAGGTTAAGCTCCTATAATTCACCCCTCCACTTT
TRBV21-1	TRBJ2-5	NA	NA	CASSKVPRGHQETQYF	TGTGCCAGCAGCAAGGTCCCCAGGGGGCACCAAGAGACCCAGTACTTC
TRBV18	TRBJ1-1	NA	once	CASSPLGQSVHEAFF	TGTGCCAGCTCACCATTGGGACAAAGTGTCCATGAAGCTTTCTTT
TRBV6-5	TRBJ2-2	TRBD1	NA	CASSSSDRGLAGELFF	TGTGCCAGCAGTTCCTCAGACAGGGGGCTAGCCGGGGAGCTGTTTTTT
TRBV13	TRBJ1-2	NA	NA	CASSLERQDFSGYTF	TGTGCCAGCAGCCTAGAAAGACAGGACTTCTCGGGCTACACCTTC
TRBV6-5	TRBJ1-4	NA	NA	CASSSDRSTNEKLFF	TGTGCCAGCAGCTCCGACAGGTCAACTAATGAAAAACTGTTTTTT
TRBV28	TRBJ2-2	TRBD1	NA	CASSLAPGQGNTGELFF	TGTGCCAGCAGTTTAGCCCCTGGACAGGGAAACACCGGGGAGCTGTTTTTT
TRBV3-1/TRBV3-2	TRBJ1-1	TRBD1	NA	CASGQGANEAFF	TGTGCCAGTGGACAGGGGGCGAATGAAGCTTTCTTT
TRBV13	TRBJ2-3	NA	NA	CASSPAQGYVSGYF	TGTGCCAGCAGCCCCGCTCAGGGGTATGTATCGGGGTATTTT
TRBV30	TRBJ1-2	NA	NA	CAWSPGDFYGYTF	TGTGCCTGGAGCCCGGGGGATTTCTATGGCTACACCTTC
TRBV5-1	TRBJ1-2	NA	NA	CASSPWGAGGYGYTF	TGCGCCAGCAGCCCCTGGGGGGCCGGGGGGTATGGCTACACCTTC
TRBV4-1	TRBJ1-2	NA	NA	CASSQANRASQVNYGYTF	TGCGCCAGCAGCCAAGCCAATCGCGCGAGTCAGGTTAACTATGGCTACACCTTC
TRBV7-8	TRBJ2-5	TRBD2	NA	CASKSREETKEAQYF	TGTGCCAGCAAGTCCCGGGAGGAGACTAAAGAGGCCCAGTACTTC
TRBV30	TRBJ1-5	TRBD1	few	CASRTGGNQPQHF	TGTGCCTCGAGGACAGGGGGCAATCAGCCCCAGCATTTT
TRBV6-5	TRBJ2-3	NA	NA	CASSSTGTSTDTQYF	TGTGCCAGCAGTTCGACAGGGACTAGCACAGATACGCAGTATTTT
TRBV2	TRBJ2-3	TRBD2	NA	CASSGLAGYADTQYF	TGTGCCAGCAGTGGACTAGCGGGGTATGCAGATACGCAGTATTTT
TRBV6-5	TRBJ1-5	NA	few	CASSPQEYSNQPQHF	TGTGCCAGCAGCCCACAGGAATATAGCAATCAGCCCCAGCATTTT
TRBV27	TRBJ1-1	NA	NA	CASTPTGEWMNTEAFF	TGTGCCAGCACCCCGACAGGCGAATGGATGAACACTGAAGCTTTCTTT
TRBV7-3	TRBJ2-1	NA	NA	CASSLYGGAPYNEQFF	TGTGCCAGCAGCTTATACGGCGGTGCCCCGTACAATGAGCAGTTCTTC
TRBV5-1	TRBJ2-3	NA	NA	CASSFRELSTDTQYF	TGCGCCAGCAGCTTCCGGGAATTAAGCACAGATACGCAGTATTTT
TRBV2	TRBJ2-3	NA	once	CAGAMDGTDTQYF	TGTGCCGGGGCCATGGACGGCACAGATACGCAGTATTTT
TRBV3-1/TRBV3-2	TRBJ1-1	NA	NA	CASSQEQAFTEAFF	TGTGCCAGCAGCCAAGAGCAGGCGTTTACTGAAGCTTTCTTT
TRBV7-2	TRBJ1-1	TRBD1	NA	CASSLRGVDRGRLTEAFF	TGTGCCAGCAGCTTAAGAGGGGTAGACAGGGGGCGATTAACTGAAGCTTTCTTT
TRBV12-5	TRBJ2-5	TRBD1	NA	CASGLVGGGRLTRETQYF	TGTGCTAGTGGTTTGGTAGGGGGCGGGCGCCTAACCAGAGAGACCCAGTACTTC
TRBV4-1	TRBJ2-5	NA	NA	CASSQGHLGGLVETQYF	TGCGCCAGCAGCCAAGGACATTTAGGAGGACTGGTTGAGACCCAGTACTTC
TRBV5-6	TRBJ2-3	TRBD2	NA	CASSLAGTSWSPGGTQYF	TGTGCCAGCAGCTTAGCCGGGACTAGCTGGTCCCCGGGGGGTACGCAGTATTTT
TRBV7-9	TRBJ2-7	TRBD1	NA	CASSPTGVDEQYF	TGTGCCAGCAGCCCAACAGGGGTCGACGAGCAGTACTTC
TRBV11-2	TRBJ2-1	NA	NA	CASSLAVGGGKSNEQFF	TGTGCCAGCAGCTTAGCGGTTGGAGGGGGCAAGTCCAATGAGCAGTTCTTC
TRBV5-1	TRBJ2-3	TRBD2	NA	CASSLARAGGLTDTQYF	TGCGCCAGCAGCTTGGCTCGAGCGGGGGGGCTGACAGATACGCAGTATTTT
TRBV3-1/TRBV3-2	TRBJ1-6	NA	NA	CASSPSGRPNSPLHF	TGTGCCAGCAGCCCCTCCGGGAGACCTAATTCACCCCTCCACTTT
TRBV19	TRBJ1-4	NA	NA	CASSFARGTNEKLFF	TGTGCCAGTAGTTTCGCAAGGGGAACTAATGAAAAACTGTTTTTT
TRBV12-5	TRBJ1-2	NA	once	CASGLTSGGSYGYTF	TGTGCTAGTGGTTTGACTAGTGGGGGCAGCTATGGCTACACCTTC
TRBV28	TRBJ2-7	TRBD1	NA	CASSLRTGRQYF	TGTGCCAGCAGTCTCCGGACAGGTCGGCAGTACTTC
TRBV7-8	TRBJ2-1	NA	NA	CASSYGRSYNEQFF	TGTGCCAGCAGCTACGGCAGGTCCTACAATGAGCAGTTCTTC
TRBV28	TRBJ1-3	NA	NA	CASLDSRNTIYF	TGTGCCAGCCTGGACAGCAGAAACACCATATATTTT
TRBV5-4	TRBJ1-3	TRBD1	NA	CASSSGRDSGNTIYF	TGTGCCAGCAGCTCGGGCCGGGACAGTGGAAACACCATATATTTT
TRBV3-1/TRBV3-2	TRBJ1-1	NA	NA	CASSPPGGGGAFF	TGTGCCAGCAGCCCCCCTGGGGGGGGCGGAGCTTTCTTT
TRBV5-1	TRBJ2-2	NA	NA	CASRARGLLHTGELFF	TGCGCCAGCAGAGCGAGGGGACTCCTGCACACCGGGGAGCTGTTTTTT
TRBV7-8	TRBJ2-1	NA	NA	CASSLARARLSYNEQFF	TGTGCCAGCAGCTTAGCGAGGGCCAGGCTCTCCTACAATGAGCAGTTCTTC
TRBV9	TRBJ2-5	TRBD2	NA	CASSPSVTGGQETQYF	TGTGCCAGCAGCCCCTCAGTGACGGGGGGCCAAGAGACCCAGTACTTC
TRBV27	TRBJ1-6	TRBD1	once	CASRIDRDFTYNSPLHF	TGTGCCAGCAGAATTGACAGGGATTTCACCTATAATTCACCCCTCCACTTT
TRBV28	TRBJ1-2	NA	few	CASSPLGTNTFDYGYTF	TGTGCCAGCAGCCCCCTCGGGACAAACACCTTTGACTATGGCTACACCTTC
TRBV2	TRBJ2-7	TRBD1	NA	CASWDRRSYEQYF	TGTGCCAGCTGGGACAGGCGCTCCTACGAGCAGTACTTC
TRBV2	TRBJ2-6	TRBD1	NA	CASSGQGYYSGANVLTF	TGTGCCAGCAGCGGACAGGGCTACTACTCTGGGGCCAACGTCCTGACTTTC